Listed below are T cell receptor beta chains from one sample, sequenced in a study of T cell clones after liver transplantation. Profiling relied on immunoSEQ multiplex PCR, and the TCRdb table lists in-frame clones only, not all of them. Of some 11,000 clones listed, around 71% are singletons. The specimen comprised CD4+ T cells from blood, sampled nearly 33 months after liver transplant. The receptors were sampled from a human patient who received a liver transplant. Some T cells may arise from the graft donor. The CDR3 runs from the conserved cysteine through the conserved F or W. Fields, in order: clone size, D gene, V gene, J gene, CDR3 protein, CDR3 DNA. D genes are given only for firm matches. Expanded clones get a size class; other rows say once, few or many, or leave the size out.

.	TRBD1	TRBV27	TRBJ1-1	CASWDRGNTEAFF	TGTGCCAGCTGGGACAGGGGGAATACTGAAGCTTTCTTT
.	TRBD1	TRBV28	TRBJ2-5	CASSLGTGVRETQYF	TGTGCCAGCAGTTTAGGGACAGGGGTCCGAGAGACCCAGTACTTC
.	.	TRBV7-9	TRBJ2-3	CASSTSVGATDTQYF	TGTGCCAGCAGCACGTCCGTAGGGGCCACAGATACGCAGTATTTT
.	TRBD2	TRBV28	TRBJ2-3	CASSSSRTSGRTDTQYF	TGTGCCAGCAGCTCCTCACGGACTAGCGGGAGGACAGATACGCAGTATTTT
.	.	TRBV6-5	TRBJ2-7	CASSSWTGGGYEQYF	TGTGCCAGCAGCTCGTGGACAGGCGGGGGGTACGAGCAGTACTTC
few	TRBD1	TRBV7-7	TRBJ2-7	CASSPGQGFDEQYF	TGTGCCAGCAGCCCGGGACAGGGTTTCGACGAGCAGTACTTC
.	.	TRBV6-5	TRBJ1-1	CASRTSGEWNTEAFF	TGTGCCAGCAGGACCTCTGGGGAATGGAACACTGAAGCTTTCTTT
.	.	TRBV5-1	TRBJ2-1	CASSLFSENEQFF	TGCGCCAGCAGCTTGTTTTCAGAAAATGAGCAGTTCTTC
few	.	TRBV5-8	TRBJ2-3	CASSLLPAGTDTQYF	TGTGCCAGCAGCTTGCTCCCAGCGGGCACAGATACGCAGTATTTT
.	TRBD1	TRBV10-3	TRBJ2-3	CAIRDWTGTSTDTQYF	TGTGCCATCAGAGACTGGACAGGGACTAGCACAGATACGCAGTATTTT
few	.	TRBV5-6	TRBJ1-1	CASTNGFYTEAFF	TGTGCCAGCACAAACGGGTTCTACACTGAAGCTTTCTTT
few	TRBD2	TRBV27	TRBJ2-1	CASRLAGGYDEQFF	TGTGCCAGCAGATTAGCGGGGGGCTACGATGAGCAGTTCTTC
.	.	TRBV2	TRBJ2-1	CASSAPTDIHNEQFF	TGTGCCAGCAGTGCCCCGACAGATATTCACAATGAGCAGTTCTTC
once	TRBD2	TRBV14	TRBJ2-1	CASSQDYRSGGATSEQFF	TGTGCCAGCAGCCAAGATTATAGGAGCGGGGGGGCCACTTCCGAGCAGTTCTTC